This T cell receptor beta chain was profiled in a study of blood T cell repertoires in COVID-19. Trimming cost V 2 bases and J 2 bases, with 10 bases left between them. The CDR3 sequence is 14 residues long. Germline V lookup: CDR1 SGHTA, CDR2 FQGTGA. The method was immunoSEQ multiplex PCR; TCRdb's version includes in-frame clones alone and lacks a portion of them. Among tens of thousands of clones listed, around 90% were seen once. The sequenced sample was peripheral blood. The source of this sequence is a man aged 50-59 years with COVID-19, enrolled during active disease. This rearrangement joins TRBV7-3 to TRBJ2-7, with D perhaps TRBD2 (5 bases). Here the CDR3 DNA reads TGTGCCAGCAGCTTAGAGAGAGGGACCTACGAGCAGTACTTC. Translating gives CASSLERGTYEQYF.